These 22 T cell receptor beta chains were sequenced from one sample in a study of graft-versus-host responses after intestinal transplantation. The data were produced by immunoSEQ multiplex PCR, yet TCRdb's version contains in-frame clones alone and is incomplete. The table lists tens of thousands of clones, just over 90% of them singletons. The antigens for these receptors are not known. Here the sequenced sample was unstimulated CD8+ T cells sorted from spleen or lymph node cells, taken before intestinal transplant. The receptor set was obtained from a human donor who received an intestinal transplant.

This rearrangement joins TRBV7-6 to TRBJ1-4; D not certain. Germline CDR1 and CDR2: SGHVS and FNYEAQ. Trimming took off 5 bases at V and 4 bases at J, with 8 bases between the two ends. This CDR3 comprises 13 residues. The CDR3 nucleotides are TGTGCCAGCAGCACTGGACTTAATGAAAAACTGTTTTTT. Translation: CASSTGLNEKLFF.

The CDR3 sequence is CASSQATVAKNIQYF. The CDR3 nucleotides read TGCGCCAGCAGCCAAGCAACAGTAGCCAAAAACATTCAGTACTTC. The chain has TRBV4-1 and TRBJ2-4, with unresolved D. This CDR3 spans 15 amino acids. Germline V lookup: CDR1 MGHRA, CDR2 YSYEKL. Trimming pared 1 base from V and 0 bases from J, leaving 7 bases between.

This chain connects TRBV13 to TRBJ2-5, with D possibly being TRBD1 (6 bases). There are 12 residues in the CDR3. Germline values: CDR1 PRHDT, CDR2 FYEKMQ (reference sequence). Trimming pared 4 bases from V and 10 bases from J, leaving 13 bases between. CDR3 sequence (DNA): TGTGCCAGCAGCTCACCACAGGGAGACCAGTACTTC. Its protein is CASSSPQGDQYF.

A single count supports this clone. The chain uses TRBV10-2 and TRBJ2-2; TRBD1 matches 7 bases. V trimming: 8 bases; J trimming: 4 bases; junction bases outside the gene matches: 7. Germline lookup yields CDR1 WSHSY and CDR2 SAAADI. This CDR3 has 14 amino acids. The DNA of the CDR3 is TGCGCCAGCTTTAGTTCAGGGGGCACCGGGGAGCTGTTTTTT. Amino acid sequence: CASFSSGGTGELFF.

The chain carries TRBV2 and TRBJ1-6; D might be TRBD1 (6 bases). CDR1 is SNHLY and CDR2 is FYNNEI in the germline V gene. This CDR3 has 15 residues. Trimming took off 6 bases at V and 1 base at J, with 10 bases between the two ends. The CDR3 here is CASREGGSYNSPLHF. For the CDR3, the DNA is TGTGCCAGCAGGGAGGGGGGGTCCTATAATTCACCCCTCCACTTT.

The chain has TRBV9 and TRBJ1-4; 10 bases align to TRBD1. This CDR3 contains 17 residues. Germline CDR1 and CDR2: SGDLS and YYNGEE. V trimming: 0 bases; J trimming: 2 bases; junction bases outside the gene matches: 4. CDR3 region: CASSVGPTGGTNEKLFF. DNA of the CDR3: TGTGCCAGCAGCGTAGGCCCGACAGGGGGCACTAATGAAAAACTGTTTTTT.

This chain joins TRBV5-1 and TRBJ2-3; D is unclear. V was pared by 0 bases and J by 1 base, with 12 bases between. Per the germline V gene, CDR1 is SGHRS and CDR2 is YFSETQ. This CDR3 region has 16 residues. The CDR3 sequence is CASSLVDLSGTDTQYF. The CDR3 region has the DNA TGCGCCAGCAGCTTGGTTGACCTCTCGGGCACAGATACGCAGTATTTT.

In DNA, the CDR3 is TGTGCCAGCAGCTACCCGAATCAGCCCCAGCATTTT. This sequence encodes CASSYPNQPQHF. V gene TRBV7-9 combines with J gene TRBJ1-5; D remains ambiguous. The V end lost 4 bases, the J end lost 4 bases, and 5 bases lay between the germline ends. The CDR3 spans 12 residues. Looked up from germline, CDR1 is SEHNR and CDR2 is FQNEAQ (reference sequence).

The chain couples TRBV5-6 to TRBJ2-7; the match to TRBD1 covers 9 bases. J was trimmed by 6 bases and V by 2 bases; bases with no gene match: 6. CDR1 is SGHDT, CDR2 YYEEEE, per germline. The CDR3 contains 14 residues. CDR3 loop: CASSFPGQGFEQYF. CDR3 coding DNA: TGTGCCAGCAGCTTCCCGGGACAGGGTTTCGAGCAGTACTTC.

Regarding this clone: This specimen includes other DNA sequences encoding the same CDR3. The gene calls are TRBV13 and TRBJ2-7; D remains unclear. The CDR3 has 13 residues. Germline loops: CDR1 PRHDT, CDR2 FYEKMQ (reference sequence). Deletions cut 3 bases from V and 0 bases from J, with 6 bases between. This chain's CDR3 is CASSLQSSYEQYF. The CDR3 DNA reads TGTGCCAGCAGCTTGCAGAGCTCCTACGAGCAGTACTTC.

This clone was seen once. The gene calls are TRBV29-1 and TRBJ2-7; 10 bases map to TRBD1. The CDR3 runs to 13 residues. With V trimmed by 4 bases and J by 5 bases, 5 bases remained unmatched. Germline V gene lookup returns CDR1 SQVTM and CDR2 ANQGSEA. The CDR3 here is CSVAGTGVDEQYF. The CDR3 coding sequence is TGCAGCGTTGCCGGGACAGGGGTCGACGAGCAGTACTTC.

V usage is TRBV4-1 and J usage is TRBJ2-1; the D gene could be TRBD1 or TRBD2 (6 bases each). The length of the CDR3 is 16 residues. CDR1 is MGHRA and CDR2 is YSYEKL in the germline V gene. V dropped 3 bases and J dropped 2 bases, with 14 bases sitting between them. The CDR3 region has the DNA TGCGCCAGCAGCCATGAGGGGGGCCGTGCCTACAATGAGCAGTTCTTC. It codes for CASSHEGGRAYNEQFF.

This rearrangement joins TRBV2 to TRBJ2-7; 10 nucleotides line up with TRBD2. V lost 6 bases and J lost 5; bases outside the gene matches: 4. The germline V gene encodes CDR1 SNHLY and CDR2 FYNNEI. The CDR3 runs to 13 residues. CDR3 sequence (DNA): TGTGCCAGCAGAACTAGCGGGAACAACGAGCAGTACTTC. This codes for CASRTSGNNEQYF.

The V and J genes are TRBV30 and TRBJ2-7; 8 bases match TRBD1. V was pared by 2 bases and J by 5 bases, with 8 bases of the junction left unmatched. The CDR3 has 14 residues. Germline V gives CDR1 GTSNPN, CDR2 SVGIG (reference sequence). Here the CDR3 reads CAWSLTGGIDEQYF. For the CDR3, the DNA is TGTGCCTGGAGTCTAACAGGGGGGATCGACGAGCAGTACTTC.

A remark on this clone: Mismatch with germline at one junction end may stem from a read error. This chain joins TRBV6-5 and TRBJ2-2; tentative D call: TRBD2 (5 bases). The CDR3 runs 15 residues. Germline loops: CDR1 MNHEY, CDR2 SVGAGI. The CDR3 DNA reads as TGTGCCGGCAGTCTTCTTACTAGATCTAGGGGGGAGCTGTTTTTT. Its protein product is CAGSLLTRSRGELFF.

The genes are TRBV4-1 and TRBJ1-2, with D tentatively TRBD1 (5 bases). Per germline, CDR1 MGHRA and CDR2 YSYEKL. V was cut by 0 bases and J by 8 bases, with 16 bases left in between. The CDR3 extends over 15 amino acids. CDR3 residues: CASSQDFSGWRGYTF. DNA for the CDR3: TGCGCCAGCAGCCAAGATTTTTCAGGGTGGCGGGGCTACACCTTC.

The chain combines TRBV6-1 with TRBJ1-1; 7 positions match TRBD1. Germline CDR1 reads MNHNS; CDR2 reads SASEGT. V lost 5 bases and J lost 7; bases outside the gene matches: 7. This CDR3 spans 13 amino acids. The CDR3 sequence: CASSYTTGVEAFF. The DNA for the CDR3 is TGTGCCAGCAGTTATACTACAGGGGTTGAAGCTTTCTTT.

As concerns this clone: This CDR3 is also generated by other DNA sequences in the sample. The rearrangement uses TRBV4-1 and TRBJ2-7; D remains ambiguous. The CDR3 contains 13 residues. The germline V gene has CDR1 MGHRA and CDR2 YSYEKL. V shed 1 base and J shed 4 bases, with 8 bases lying between them. CDR3 sequence (DNA): TGCGCCAGCAGCCAAGGGTTAGTATACGAGCAGTACTTC. Protein sequence: CASSQGLVYEQYF.

This sequence joins TRBV5-5 and TRBJ1-1; D not resolved. Per germline, CDR1 SGHKS and CDR2 YYEKEE (reference sequence). CDR3 length: 15 residues. V was clipped by 1 base and J by 4 bases, with 14 bases between them. As DNA, the CDR3 is TGTGCCAGCAGCTTGAACGGCGGGAGTGGCACTGAAGCTTTCTTT. Translating it yields CASSLNGGSGTEAFF.

In its sample, this clone was seen once. The CDR3: CASSLGQNYEQYF. CDR3 DNA sequence: TGTGCCAGCAGCTTAGGACAGAACTACGAGCAGTACTTC. The V call is TRBV7-9, the J call TRBJ2-7; possible D gene TRBD1, 5 bases. Trimming took off 1 base at V and 3 bases at J, with 7 bases between the two ends. The CDR3 spans 13 residues. Germline-derived CDR1 and CDR2 are SEHNR and FQNEAQ (reference sequence). The variable domain in full, with the rest retrieved from reference TRBV7-9 and TRBJ2-7, is DTGVSQNPRHKITKRGQNVTFRCDPISEHNRLYWYRQTLGQGPEFLTYFQNEAQLEKSRLLSDRFSAERPKGSFSTLEIQRTEQGDSAMYLCASSLGQNYEQYFGPGTRLTVT.

The chain employs TRBV10-2 and TRBJ2-3; either TRBD1 or TRBD2 may supply D (6 bases each). V lost 5 bases to trimming and J lost 5 bases, with 20 bases between them. The CDR3 sequence is 16 residues long. The germline CDR1 and CDR2 sequences are WSHSY and SAAADI. The CDR3 DNA follows: TGCGCCAGCAGTCAGTTCTTAGCGGAGGGGGTAGATACGCAGTATTTT. It specifies CASSQFLAEGVDTQYF.

V usage is TRBV7-9 and J usage is TRBJ2-7; 7 bases fit TRBD1. The CDR3 is made up of 13 amino acids. From germline, CDR1 is SEHNR and CDR2 FQNEAQ (reference sequence). J lost 5 bases, V lost 4 bases, and 5 bases had no gene match. The CDR3 DNA follows: TGTGCCAGCAGCTCACAGGGGTTACACGAGCAGTACTTC. It translates to CASSSQGLHEQYF.